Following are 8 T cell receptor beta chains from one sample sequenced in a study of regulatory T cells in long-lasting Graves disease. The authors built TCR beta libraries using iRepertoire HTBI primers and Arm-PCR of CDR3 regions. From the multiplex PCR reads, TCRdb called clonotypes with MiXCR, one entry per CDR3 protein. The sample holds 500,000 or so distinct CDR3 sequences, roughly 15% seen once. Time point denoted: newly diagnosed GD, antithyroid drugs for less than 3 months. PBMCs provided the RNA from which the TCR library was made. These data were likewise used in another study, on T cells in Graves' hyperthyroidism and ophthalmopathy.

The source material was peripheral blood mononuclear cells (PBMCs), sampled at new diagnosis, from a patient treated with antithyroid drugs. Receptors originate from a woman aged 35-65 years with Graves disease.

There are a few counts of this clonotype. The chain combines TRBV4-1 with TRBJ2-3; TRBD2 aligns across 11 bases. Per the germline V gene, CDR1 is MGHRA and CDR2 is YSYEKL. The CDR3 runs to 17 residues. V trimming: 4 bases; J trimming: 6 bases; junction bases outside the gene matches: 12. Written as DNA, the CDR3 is TGCGCCAGCAGCCGAGCCGGGACTAGCGGCTCCTACGATACGCAGTATTTT. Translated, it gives CASSRAGTSGSYDTQYF.

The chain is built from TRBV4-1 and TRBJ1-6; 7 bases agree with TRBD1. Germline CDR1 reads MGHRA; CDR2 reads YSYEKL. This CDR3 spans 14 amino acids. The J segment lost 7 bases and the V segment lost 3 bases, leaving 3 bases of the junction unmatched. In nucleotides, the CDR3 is TGCGCCAGCAGCCACTTACAGGGGAATTCACCCCTCCACTTT. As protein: CASSHLQGNSPLHF.

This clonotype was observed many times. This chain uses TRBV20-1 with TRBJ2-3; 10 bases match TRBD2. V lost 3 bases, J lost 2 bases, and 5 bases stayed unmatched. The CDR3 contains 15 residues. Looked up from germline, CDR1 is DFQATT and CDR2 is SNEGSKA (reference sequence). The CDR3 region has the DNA TGCAGTGCTAGGGCTAGCGGGGGCTTCACAGATACGCAGTATTTT. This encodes CSARASGGFTDTQYF.

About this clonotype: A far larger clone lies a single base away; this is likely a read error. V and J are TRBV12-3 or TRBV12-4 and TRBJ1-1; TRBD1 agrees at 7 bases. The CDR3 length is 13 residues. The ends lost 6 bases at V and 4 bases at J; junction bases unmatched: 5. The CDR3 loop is CASRVQGTTEAFF. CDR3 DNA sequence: TGTGCCAGCAGGGTACAGGGGACCACTGAAGCTTTCTTT.

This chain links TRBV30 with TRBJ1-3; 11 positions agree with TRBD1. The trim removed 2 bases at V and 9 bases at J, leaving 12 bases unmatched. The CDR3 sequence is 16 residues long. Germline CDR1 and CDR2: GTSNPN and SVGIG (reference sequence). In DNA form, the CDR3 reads TGTGCCTGGAGTCTAGCTGGAGGACAGGGGGCGAGCACCATATATTTT. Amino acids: CAWSLAGGQGASTIYF.

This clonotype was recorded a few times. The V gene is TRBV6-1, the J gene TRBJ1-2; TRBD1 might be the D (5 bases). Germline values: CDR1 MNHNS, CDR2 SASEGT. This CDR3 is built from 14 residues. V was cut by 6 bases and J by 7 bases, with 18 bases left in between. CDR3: CASSPPGRASGYTF. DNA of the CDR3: TGTGCCAGCAGCCCTCCGGGCAGGGCCAGTGGCTACACCTTC.

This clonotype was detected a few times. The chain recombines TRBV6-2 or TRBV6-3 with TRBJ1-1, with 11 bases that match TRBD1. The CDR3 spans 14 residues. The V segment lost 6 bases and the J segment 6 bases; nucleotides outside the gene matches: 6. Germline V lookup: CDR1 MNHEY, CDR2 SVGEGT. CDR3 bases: TGTGCCAGCAGGAAGGGACAGGGGGGCCCTGAAGCTTTCTTT. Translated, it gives CASRKGQGGPEAFF.

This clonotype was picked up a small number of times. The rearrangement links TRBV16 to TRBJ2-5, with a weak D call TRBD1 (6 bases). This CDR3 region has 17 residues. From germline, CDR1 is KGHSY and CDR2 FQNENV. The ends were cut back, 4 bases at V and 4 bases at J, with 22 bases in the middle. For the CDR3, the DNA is TGTGCCAGCAGCCCCCCCTCCAGGGGTTCCGCAAGAGAGACCCAGTACTTC. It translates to CASSPPSRGSARETQYF.